Shown below are 8 T cell receptor beta chains from a single sample sequenced in a study of blood T cell repertoires in COVID-19. Repertoires were generated with immunoSEQ multiplex PCR, while TCRdb's copy carries only in-frame clones and drops some. The sample includes tens of thousands of clones, over 80% of them seen just once. The sample consisted of peripheral blood. These receptors were taken from an elderly man with active or convalescent COVID-19.

The chain employs TRBV4-1 and TRBJ2-7, with D possibly being TRBD2 (6 bases). This CDR3 comprises 13 residues. Trimming pared 2 bases from V and 7 bases from J, leaving 12 bases between. The germline gives CDR1 MGHRA, CDR2 YSYEKL. The CDR3: CASSQSFGREQYF. The DNA for the CDR3 is TGCGCCAGCAGCCAATCCTTCGGGAGAGAGCAGTACTTC.

The rearrangement links TRBV30 to TRBJ2-7; 7 bases align to TRBD2. The trim removed 2 bases at V and 3 bases at J, leaving 7 bases unmatched. Germline V gene lookup returns CDR1 GTSNPN and CDR2 SVGIG (reference sequence). This CDR3 has 14 residues. The CDR3 spells CAWSLSSGIYEQYF. The CDR3 nucleotides read TGTGCCTGGAGTCTGTCTAGCGGCATCTACGAGCAGTACTTC.

The genes are TRBV28 and TRBJ2-3, with TRBD2 matching over 8 bases. V was clipped by 8 bases and J by 0 bases; unmatched bases: 13. CDR3 length equals 17 residues. The germline CDR1 and CDR2 sequences are MDHEN and SYDVKM. This CDR3 is CASGYVGREESTDTQYF. In nucleotides, the CDR3 is TGTGCCAGCGGGTATGTGGGGCGGGAGGAGAGCACAGATACGCAGTATTTT. The whole variable domain, filled in from reference TRBV28 and TRBJ2-3, reads DVKVTQSSRYLVKRTGEKVFLECVQDMDHENMFWYRQDPGLGLRLIYFSYDVKMKEKGDIPEGYSVSREKKERFSLILESASTNQTSMYLCASGYVGREESTDTQYFGPGTRLTVL.

This clone has just one count. This CDR3 reads CASSVKGTGGSGELFF. Here the CDR3 DNA reads TGTGCCAGCAGCGTTAAAGGGACAGGGGGCTCCGGGGAGCTGTTTTTT. The chain links TRBV9 to TRBJ2-2, with 12 bases that match TRBD1. In germline, CDR1 is SGDLS, CDR2 YYNGEE. V shed 2 bases, J shed 6 bases, and the junction held 5 bases outside the gene matches. The CDR3 is 16 amino acids. The full variable domain, completed using reference TRBV9 and TRBJ2-2, is DSGVTQTPKHLITATGQRVTLRCSPRSGDLSVYWYQQSLDQGLQFLIQYYNGEERAKGNILERFSAQQFPDLHSELNLSSLELGDSALYFCASSVKGTGGSGELFFGEGSRLTVL.

CDR3 sequence: CASSSPGGQGRRNTEAFF. Written as DNA, the CDR3 is TGTGCCAGCAGCTCCCCCGGCGGACAGGGAAGGAGGAACACTGAAGCTTTCTTT. The chain links TRBV7-9 to TRBJ1-1, with TRBD1 matching over 8 bases. In germline, CDR1 is SEHNR, CDR2 FQNEAQ (reference sequence). Trimming took 4 bases from V and 1 from J; bases not matched to a gene: 14. This CDR3 has 18 amino acids.

The V call is TRBV5-1, the J call TRBJ2-7, with D perhaps TRBD2 (7 bases). CDR3 length: 14 amino acids. Germline CDR1 is SGHRS and CDR2 is YFSETQ. The V end was cut by 1 base, the J end by 5 bases, with 13 bases between. The CDR3: CASSLMGRGDEQYF. CDR3 coding DNA: TGCGCCAGCAGCTTGATGGGGAGGGGGGACGAGCAGTACTTC.

This clone was found a few times. The chain employs TRBV5-5 and TRBJ2-3; a weak D match, TRBD2 (6 bases). V lost 7 bases and J 6 bases, leaving 18 bases between the germline ends. Germline assignment: CDR1 SGHKS and CDR2 YYEKEE (reference sequence). This CDR3 is built from 14 residues. The DNA of the CDR3 is TGTGCCAGCGGACACGGGACTCTGGGCGATACGCAGTATTTT. It encodes CASGHGTLGDTQYF. Full variable domain (outside the CDR3, taken from reference TRBV5-5 and TRBJ2-3): DAGVTQSPTHLIKTRGQQVTLRCSPISGHKSVSWYQQVLGQGPQFIFQYYEKEERGRGNFPDRFSARQFPNYSSELNVNALLLGDSALYLCASGHGTLGDTQYFGPGTRLTVL.

The V and J genes are TRBV6-2 or TRBV6-3 and TRBJ2-3, with 9 positions matching TRBD2. The CDR3 contains 16 residues. The V gene end was trimmed by 5 bases and the J gene end by 1 base; junction bases not matched to a gene: 7. CDR1 and CDR2 (germline): MNHEY, SVGEGT. The CDR3 nucleotides read TGTGCCAGCAGTCACAAACGGACTAGCGGCACAGATACGCAGTATTTT. Translation: CASSHKRTSGTDTQYF.